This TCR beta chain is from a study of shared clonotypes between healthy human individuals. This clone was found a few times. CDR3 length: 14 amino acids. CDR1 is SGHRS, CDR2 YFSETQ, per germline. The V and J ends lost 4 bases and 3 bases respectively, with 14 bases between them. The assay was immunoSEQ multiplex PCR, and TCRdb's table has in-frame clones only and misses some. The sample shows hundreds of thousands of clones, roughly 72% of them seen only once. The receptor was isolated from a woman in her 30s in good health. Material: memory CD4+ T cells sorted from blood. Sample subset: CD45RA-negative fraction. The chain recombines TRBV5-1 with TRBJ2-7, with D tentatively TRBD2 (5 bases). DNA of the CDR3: TGCGCCAGCAGCCGGGGTTCAGAAGACTACGAGCAGTACTTC. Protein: CASSRGSEDYEQYF. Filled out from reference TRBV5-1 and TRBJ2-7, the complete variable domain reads KAGVTQTPRYLIKTRGQQVTLSCSPISGHRSVSWYQQTPGQGLQFLFEYFSETQRNKGNFPGRFSGRQFSNSRSEMNVSTLELGDSALYLCASSRGSEDYEQYFGPGTRLTVT.